Here is one T cell receptor beta chain with its context. What this receptor recognizes is not known. No much larger clonotype is one base removed from it; base qualities were not supplied. CDR1 and CDR2 are drawn from the germline V gene: SQVTM, ANQGSEA. Germline trimming: 6 bases from V, 1 base from J; junction bases outside gene matches: 8. The CDR3 runs 14 residues from the cysteine to the phenylalanine. Only the CDR3 DNA is retained, 42 bases long and in frame from the first base. The source of the sample is a study of blood T cells in healthy people across ages (dated by TCRdb to 2015 to 2017). Regarding the complete study: In model experiments, template switching captured about one uniquely barcoded TCR beta cDNA molecule for every two T cells. To track age-related changes in TCR beta repertoire diversity, the study relied on deep sequencing normalized with unique cDNA molecular identifiers. Four age groups were formed from the donors: young (average approximately 15 years), middle-aged (less than 40), aged (about 62) and long-lived (less than 85). To avoid experimental bias, donors of different ages were spread randomly across the sequencing lanes. For two donors (one aged 18 to 30 and one aged 80 or older), the study analyzed two additional independent replicas of 1 million unique cDNA reads from the same blood draw. Overall results and qualifications from the work: Because the CMV infection status of the donors was unknown, age-related changes in expanded clonotypes may potentially have been confounded. Because profiling used bulk unsorted PBMCs, naive and antigen-experienced compartments could not be compared conclusively. As age increased, observed TCR beta diversity per million T cells dropped in a roughly linear way, and a significant reduction was already evident by age 40. Estimates of total diversity based on one million sequenced T cells were regarded as lower bounds and as underestimates. Compared with the aged group, the long-lived group had more naive CD4+ T cells, fewer expanded clones and increased TCR diversity, a pattern suggesting age selection. A strong correlation was found between observed TCR beta diversity and the percentage of naive T cells measured by flow cytometry.

The donors were roughly 38 Caucasian individuals from Russia, aged roughly 6 to 100 years, who were systemically healthy. Each donor gave approximately 9.3 milliliters of peripheral blood, collected into EDTA-treated Vacutainer tubes. Ficoll-Paque density-gradient centrifugation was used to isolate PBMCs, with at least 6.5 million obtained per sample. Total RNA was extracted from PBMCs with Trizol reagent, with at least 6 micrograms obtained per sample. For every donor, an aliquot of PBMCs went through flow cytometry to measure the percentages of naive CD45RAhigh/CD27high T cells. The library was obtained by 5' RACE. TCRdb lists the instrument as Illumina HiSeq 2500. A second PCR of about 6 to 11 cycles was run with a J-beta primer mix and a sample-barcoded 5' primer. A template-switch 5' adaptor carrying 12 random nucleotides introduced a unique molecular identifier onto each TCR beta cDNA molecule. Each sample yielded at least 2.5 million CDR3-containing paired-end reads. All of the RNA was converted into first-strand cDNA using the Mint cDNA synthesis kit, with a TRBC-specific oligonucleotide serving as the primer. After uracil-DNA glycosylase treatment, a first 18-cycle PCR used universal primers M1SS and BC2_uni_R on all cDNA. The authors' pipeline ran thus. For normalization, 1 million high-quality reads were randomly selected from each sample, with every read carrying a distinct molecular identifier. Instead of being binned into consensus sequences, reads with shared molecular identifiers were discarded. MiTCR, set to a Q25 quality threshold and the strictest error-elimination algorithm, was used for CDR3 identification, clonotype clustering and error correction. A nonparametric unseen species model with Euler transformation was used to estimate a lower bound on total TCR beta diversity. TCRdb redid the processing of the public reads, applying fastp at Q25 and MiXCR, and retained in-frame beta chains. Identical CDR3 proteins give one entry, which carries the most common genes and DNA. The authors' filters were not applied to this entry. The sample profile shows 850,000 to 1,000,000 distinct CDR3 sequences; 40% to 60% of them were found once. The ten largest clones take up around 15% of the sample.

The rearrangement joined TRBV29-1 to TRBJ1-1, with 7 bases in between that match TRBD1. Specimen: blood. The receptor comes from a man aged 30 to 45 in good health. The CDR3 region: CSVTKTGANTEAFF. Read as DNA, the sequence is TGCAGCGTCACAAAAACAGGGGCGAACACTGAAGCTTTCTTT.